These 5 T cell receptor beta chains were sequenced from one sample in a study of metastatic and nonmetastatic thyroid tumors. TCRdb re-analyzed the PCR reads through MiXCR. The sample consists of 30,000 to 40,000 clones, roughly 26% of them appearing once. Thyroid surgery had not been preceded by any treatment in any patient. The sample was blood. All receptors derive from a female donor with papillary thyroid cancer or a benign thyroid nodule (not recorded which). Some clones in this sample may be carry-over from other donors' samples.

This clone was recorded many times. The chain combines TRBV3-1 with TRBJ2-3; D remains unclear. Looked up from germline, CDR1 is LGHDT and CDR2 is YNNKEL (reference sequence). The length of the CDR3 is 16 residues. V gave up 1 base and J gave up 0 bases, with 11 bases separating them. CDR3 sequence (DNA): TGTGCCAGCAGCCAAGGCGTTCAAGCGAGCACAGATACGCAGTATTTT. Amino acid sequence: CASSQGVQASTDTQYF.

The rearrangement joins TRBV5-1 to TRBJ2-7; a possible D gene is TRBD1 (6 bases). The CDR3 sequence is 15 residues long. Between the trimmed V and J ends, which lost 3 bases and 3 bases, there was a span of 16 bases. Germline V gene data show CDR1 as SGHRS and CDR2 as YFSETQ. The DNA of the CDR3 is TGCGCCAGCAGCTGGGCGTCTGGACAGTGCTACGAGCAGTACTTC. Encoded protein: CASSWASGQCYEQYF.

The J gene is TRBJ2-5, the V gene TRBV7-7; tentatively, D is TRBD2 (5 bases). The CDR3 totals 14 residues. Per the germline V gene, CDR1 is SSHAT and CDR2 is FNYEAQ (reference sequence). CDR3 nucleotides: TGTTCTAGCAGCCCCAGCTGGACTCAAGAGACCCAGTACTTC. This translates into CSSSPSWTQETQYF.

The J gene is TRBJ1-6, the V gene TRBV28, with D perhaps TRBD1 (5 bases). CDR1 and CDR2 from the germline V gene are MDHEN and SYDVKM. V was clipped by 7 bases and J by 9 bases, with 16 bases between them. This CDR3 is 14 amino acids long. The CDR3 sequence: CASTTGGASSPLHF. The CDR3 bases are TGTGCCAGCACCACCGGAGGGGCTTCTTCACCCCTCCACTTT. The full variable domain, completed using reference TRBV28 and TRBJ1-6, is DVKVTQSSRYLVKRTGEKVFLECVQDMDHENMFWYRQDPGLGLRLIYFSYDVKMKEKGDIPEGYSVSREKKERFSLILESASTNQTSMYLCASTTGGASSPLHFGNGTRLTVT.

CDR3 loop: CASRLNNEQFF. Written as DNA, the CDR3 is TGTGCCAGCAGGCTTAACAATGAGCAGTTCTTC. The chain links TRBV2 to TRBJ2-1; unclear D gene. Germline lookup yields CDR1 SNHLY and CDR2 FYNNEI. CDR3 length equals 11 residues. The V and J ends lost 6 bases and 5 bases respectively, with 5 bases between them.